The present entry profiles one TCR beta chain with its context. These data come from a study of blood T cell repertoires in COVID-19. Across the study: In each case, the material was cDNA or gDNA derived from T cells, B-cell-depleted T cells, or PBMCs.

Assay used: immunoSEQ multiplex PCR; TCRdb lists only in-frame clones, some missing. The table shows some 290,000 clones, with under 90% occurring only once. The CDR3 consists of 14 residues. V was shortened by 1 base and J by 3 bases, with 10 bases between the two germline ends. The V gene's germline CDR1 is MNHEY and CDR2 SVGEGT. The source is a woman in her sixties or seventies with active or convalescent COVID-19. The chain couples TRBV6-2 or TRBV6-3 to TRBJ2-7, with D tentatively TRBD1 (5 bases). Sample: peripheral blood. The CDR3 nucleotides are TGTGCCAGCAGTTACTATGACAGAAACTACGAGCAGTACTTC. It translates to CASSYYDRNYEQYF.